A single sample is the source of the 29 T cell receptor beta chains below, sequenced in a study of response to subunit inactivated influenza vaccine. Each CDR3 protein is one row after TCRdb ran MiXCR on the RT-PCR reads. The data show approximately 500,000 distinct CDR3 sequences, over 10% seen once. The material was PBMCs from blood, obtained 40 to 50 days after vaccination. All receptors derive from a man aged 50 or older who received an inactivated influenza vaccine.

This chain connects TRBV12-3 or TRBV12-4 to TRBJ1-6; D might be TRBD1 (6 bases). Between the trimmed V and J ends, which lost 1 base and 10 bases, there was a span of 14 bases. CDR3 length: 15 amino acids. CDR3 region: CASSLEDRRSSPLHF. The CDR3 nucleotides read TGTGCCAGCAGTTTAGAGGACAGAAGAAGCTCACCCCTCCACTTT.

CDR3 nucleotide sequence: TGTGCCAGCAGCTCCCGGGACGGACGAGAAAAACTGTTTTTT. Translating it yields CASSSRDGREKLFF. The genes are TRBV5-4 and TRBJ1-4; possibly TRBD1 for D (5 bases). The CDR3 consists of 14 residues. The V end lost 3 bases, the J end lost 8 bases, and 14 bases lay between the germline ends. Per the germline V gene, CDR1 is SGHNT and CDR2 is YYREEE (reference sequence).

This clonotype occurred many times. The V call is TRBV20-1, the J call TRBJ2-3; D not certain. CDR1 is DFQATT, CDR2 SNEGSKA, per germline (reference sequence). CDR3 length: 13 amino acids. V shed 4 bases and J shed 4 bases, with 12 bases lying between them. CDR3 amino acids: CSAIRTGPDTQYF. The CDR3, as DNA: TGCAGTGCTATCAGGACCGGCCCAGATACGCAGTATTTT.

The chain recombines TRBV10-3 with TRBJ2-3, with TRBD2 matching over 13 bases. V trimming: 3 bases; J trimming: 0 bases; junction bases outside the gene matches: 15. CDR1 is ENHRY and CDR2 is SYGVKD in the germline V gene. The CDR3 loop spans 21 amino acids. DNA for the CDR3: TGTGCCATCAGTGAACGGTCCCCCCTACTAGCGGGGGGGACTAGCACAGATACGCAGTATTTT. Residues: CAISERSPLLAGGTSTDTQYF.

V usage is TRBV6-5 and J usage is TRBJ2-3; 7 bases agree with TRBD2. The CDR3 is 17 amino acids. Germline V CDR1 and CDR2: MNHEY, SVGAGI. The V and J ends lost 6 bases and 2 bases, in that order; junction bases with no gene match: 14. The CDR3 DNA reads TGTGCCAGCAGCTATCCCCTGGCGGGAGCGGACACAGATACGCAGTATTTT. Protein sequence: CASSYPLAGADTDTQYF.

In this sample, this clonotype turned up many times. The chain couples TRBV20-1 to TRBJ2-7; TRBD2 aligns across 7 bases. This CDR3 is built from 13 residues. CDR1 is DFQATT and CDR2 is SNEGSKA in the germline V gene (reference sequence). The CDR3 region is CSGDGGRSYEQYF. CDR3 DNA: TGCAGCGGGGATGGCGGGAGATCCTACGAGCAGTACTTC.

There are many counts of this clonotype. The chain uses TRBV12-3 or TRBV12-4 and TRBJ2-1; 12 bases are a match to TRBD2. Unmatched junction bases numbered 4, after V lost 4 bases and J lost 0 bases. CDR3 length equals 17 residues. Here the CDR3 DNA reads TGTGCCAGCAGTTCCTGGACTAGCGGGATCTCCTACAATGAGCAGTTCTTC. Translating it yields CASSSWTSGISYNEQFF.

At least ten counts were recorded for this clonotype. The rearrangement links TRBV20-1 to TRBJ2-7; no reliable D call. The CDR3 is made up of 13 amino acids. Germline CDR1 is DFQATT and CDR2 is SNEGSKA (reference sequence). The germline V and J ends were trimmed by 3 bases and 5 bases, with 14 bases remaining between them. The CDR3 DNA reads as TGCAGTGCTAGGAGCCCAACAAACCACGAGCAGTACTTC. This codes for CSARSPTNHEQYF.

The chain links TRBV11-1 to TRBJ2-1; D is perhaps TRBD1 or TRBD2 (5 bases each). This CDR3 has 19 residues. V lost 3 bases and J lost 0, with 21 bases in between. CDR1 is SGHAT, CDR2 FQDESV, per germline (reference sequence). The CDR3 reads CASSFPKTGRTSSYNEQFF. In nucleotides, the CDR3 is TGTGCCAGCAGCTTTCCCAAAACGGGACGGACGAGCTCCTACAATGAGCAGTTCTTC.

This clonotype occurred many times. The CDR3 DNA reads TGTGCCAGCAGTTTTAGGAGGCGGGAGGGGCCAACCGGGGAGCTGTTTTTT. It specifies CASSFRRREGPTGELFF. This rearrangement joins TRBV12-3 or TRBV12-4 to TRBJ2-2; TRBD2 matches 9 bases. The CDR3 consists of 17 residues. J lost 5 bases, V lost 3 bases, and 10 bases had no gene match.

This clonotype has ten or more counts. The genes are TRBV6-1 and TRBJ2-3; 9 positions agree with TRBD2. The trim removed 8 bases at V and 0 bases at J, leaving 12 bases unmatched. The germline gives CDR1 MNHNS, CDR2 SASEGT. This CDR3 contains 17 residues. As DNA, the CDR3 is TGTGCCAGCCACTATAGCGGGAGCGTTTCTAGCACAGATACGCAGTATTTT. Its translation is CASHYSGSVSSTDTQYF.

CDR3 sequence (DNA): TGTGCCAGCAGCCATTTGACTGGTTCGAGCTCCTACGAGCAGTACTTC. As protein: CASSHLTGSSSYEQYF. The rearrangement joins TRBV3-1 to TRBJ2-7; D call uncertain. Trimming removed 3 bases at V and 0 bases at J, with 15 bases between. Germline V gives CDR1 LGHDT, CDR2 YNNKEL (reference sequence). The CDR3 sequence is 16 residues long.

This clonotype has a handful of counts. The CDR3: CASMGLGGSYNEQFF. CDR3 in DNA: TGCGCCAGCATGGGACTAGGGGGATCCTACAATGAGCAGTTCTTC. V and J are TRBV10-2 and TRBJ2-1, with TRBD2 identical over 8 bases. The J segment lost 1 base and the V segment lost 7 bases, leaving 6 bases of the junction unmatched. The CDR3 has 15 amino acids. Germline V gene data show CDR1 as WSHSY and CDR2 as SAAADI.

This clonotype turned up a few times. The V call is TRBV9, the J call TRBJ2-1; TRBD1 matches at 9 bases. The CDR3 is 15 amino acids. The J segment lost 2 bases and the V segment lost 2 bases, leaving 2 bases of the junction unmatched. In germline, CDR1 is SGDLS, CDR2 YYNGEE. The chain's CDR3 is CASSVDRGPYNEQFF. In nucleotides, the CDR3 is TGTGCCAGCAGCGTGGACAGGGGACCCTACAATGAGCAGTTCTTC. The full variable domain, in which reference TRBV9 and TRBJ2-1 provide the parts outside the CDR3, is DSGVTQTPKHLITATGQRVTLRCSPRSGDLSVYWYQQSLDQGLQFLIQYYNGEERAKGNILERFSAQQFPDLHSELNLSSLELGDSALYFCASSVDRGPYNEQFFGPGTRLTVL.

This clonotype appeared a few times. The J gene is TRBJ2-4, the V gene TRBV20-1; no reliable D call. CDR3 length equals 13 residues. V lost 4 bases, J lost 0 bases, and 7 bases lay in between. The germline V gene encodes CDR1 DFQATT and CDR2 SNEGSKA (reference sequence). The CDR3 protein is CSAKEPAKNIQYF. For the CDR3, the DNA is TGCAGTGCTAAGGAACCAGCCAAAAACATTCAGTACTTC.

This clonotype was recorded at least ten times. The chain is built from TRBV12-3 or TRBV12-4 and TRBJ1-2; D perhaps matches TRBD1 (6 bases). V gave up 3 bases and J gave up 1 base, with 27 bases separating them. The CDR3 contains 20 residues. This chain's CDR3 is CASSFFLSGRGLSDNYGYTF. In DNA form, the CDR3 reads TGTGCCAGCAGTTTCTTTCTATCAGGCAGGGGTCTTTCGGATAACTATGGCTACACCTTC.

The chain is built from TRBV6-2 or TRBV6-3 and TRBJ1-2; 7 nucleotides match TRBD1. Germline loops: CDR1 MNHEY, CDR2 SVGEGT. The CDR3 covers 13 residues. The V and J ends lost 5 bases and 8 bases, in that order; junction bases with no gene match: 8. The CDR3 spells CASSKGTVNGYTF. In nucleotides, the CDR3 is TGTGCCAGCAGTAAGGGGACAGTTAACGGCTACACCTTC.

The J gene is TRBJ1-1, the V gene TRBV29-1; TRBD1 might be the D (6 bases). CDR3 size: 13 residues. The V gene's germline CDR1 is SQVTM and CDR2 ANQGSEA. V was shortened by 7 bases and J by 2 bases, with 14 bases between the two germline ends. The CDR3 coding sequence is TGCAGCGCAGGACAGACCCTTAACACTGAAGCTTTCTTT. Translated: CSAGQTLNTEAFF.

This clonotype was seen only a few times. The CDR3 DNA reads as TGCGCCAGCCGCGCCCAGGGGGGGGTCAATGAGCAGTTCTTC. Translating gives CASRAQGGVNEQFF. The J gene is TRBJ2-1, the V gene TRBV5-1; D might be TRBD1 or TRBD2, each matching 7 bases. The CDR3 extends over 14 amino acids. Germline assignment: CDR1 SGHRS and CDR2 YFSETQ. The ends were cut back, 7 bases at V and 6 bases at J, with 17 bases in the middle.

This clonotype has just a few counts. The chain carries TRBV20-1 and TRBJ1-5, with 7 bases identical to TRBD1. There are 13 residues in the CDR3. Germline lookup yields CDR1 DFQATT and CDR2 SNEGSKA (reference sequence). V trimming: 3 bases; J trimming: 4 bases; junction bases outside the gene matches: 3. The CDR3 DNA reads TGCAGTGCTAGGGGGGGACAGAATCAGCCCCAGCATTTT. It codes for CSARGGQNQPQHF.

The CDR3 loop reads CASSLAPDRQETQYF. CDR3 in DNA: TGTGCCAGCAGCTTAGCCCCGGACAGACAAGAGACCCAGTACTTC. This chain uses TRBV11-2 with TRBJ2-5, with D possibly matching TRBD1 (6 bases). In germline, CDR1 is SGHAT, CDR2 FQNNGV. The V and J ends lost 1 base and 2 bases respectively, with 11 bases between them. The CDR3 totals 15 residues.

There are a few counts of this clonotype. This rearrangement joins TRBV4-3 to TRBJ2-1; 13 nucleotides line up with TRBD2. Germline CDR1 and CDR2: LGHNA and YSLEER. The V segment lost 3 bases and the J segment 13 bases; nucleotides outside the gene matches: 9. CDR3 length equals 15 residues. The CDR3 is CASSHELAGGQKQFF. CDR3 coding DNA: TGCGCCAGCAGCCATGAACTAGCGGGAGGGCAAAAACAGTTCTTC.

The CDR3 loop is CASARGAGNEQFF. CDR3 in DNA: TGTGCCAGCGCCCGAGGAGCGGGAAATGAGCAGTTCTTC. The chain couples TRBV11-2 to TRBJ2-1, with 7 bases fitting TRBD2. The CDR3 extends over 13 amino acids. J was trimmed by 7 bases and V by 8 bases; bases with no gene match: 8. Germline CDR1 SGHAT, CDR2 FQNNGV.

This clonotype was seen only a few times. The chain joins TRBV10-3 to TRBJ1-1; D gene ambiguous. This CDR3 has 12 amino acids. Trimming shortened V by 7 bases and J by 3 bases, and 9 bases separated the two germline ends. CDR1 and CDR2 from the germline V gene are ENHRY and SYGVKD. CDR3 sequence (DNA): TGTGCCATCAAAGATCTGGACACTGAAGCTTTCTTT. It specifies CAIKDLDTEAFF.

This clonotype has a handful of counts. The chain carries TRBV6-2 or TRBV6-3 and TRBJ2-1, with TRBD1 matching over 7 bases. The J segment lost 13 bases and the V segment lost 5 bases, leaving 35 bases of the junction unmatched. The CDR3 length is 21 residues. The germline gives CDR1 MNHEY, CDR2 SVGEGT. CDR3 in DNA: TGTGCCAGCAGTCCCCGTTACAGGGGTCTAAGACCCAGTATCAACCATAACCGTCAGTTCTTC. As protein: CASSPRYRGLRPSINHNRQFF.

This clonotype was recorded a few times. The rearrangement uses TRBV6-1 and TRBJ2-5, with 13 bases lining up with TRBD2. V shed 6 bases and J 4 bases; nucleotides not matched to a gene: 5. Germline lookup yields CDR1 MNHNS and CDR2 SASEGT. The CDR3 covers 15 residues. This CDR3 is CASRALAGGRETQYF. The CDR3 DNA reads TGTGCCAGCAGGGCACTAGCGGGGGGGCGAGAGACCCAGTACTTC.

The chain's CDR3 is CSARAQGTAIYYGYTF. The DNA for the CDR3 is TGCAGTGCTAGGGCCCAAGGGACAGCTATATACTATGGCTACACCTTC. The chain couples TRBV20-1 to TRBJ1-2, with 7 bases lining up with TRBD1. CDR3 size: 16 residues. Germline CDR1 reads DFQATT; CDR2 reads SNEGSKA (reference sequence). The trim removed 3 bases at V and 3 bases at J, leaving 13 bases unmatched.

This clonotype showed up many times. This chain joins TRBV12-3 or TRBV12-4 and TRBJ2-7; TRBD1 matches at 7 bases. This CDR3 has 14 residues. The V segment lost 4 bases and the J segment 3 bases; nucleotides outside the gene matches: 6. The CDR3 nucleotides read TGTGCCAGCAGTTCCTCGAGACAGGGCTACGAGCAGTACTTC. Encoded protein: CASSSSRQGYEQYF.

This clonotype appeared a few times. J is TRBJ1-5 and V is TRBV15; D possibly corresponds to TRBD1 (6 bases). V dropped 1 base and J dropped 0 bases, with 10 bases sitting between them. The CDR3 is 16 amino acids. In germline, CDR1 is LNHNV, CDR2 YYDKDF (reference sequence). CDR3 protein: CATSRGRDNSNQPQHF. The CDR3 bases are TGTGCCACCAGCAGAGGAAGGGACAATAGCAATCAGCCCCAGCATTTT.